This T cell receptor beta chain was documented in a study of Graves' ophthalmopathy and Graves' hyperthyroidism. General study points: Both a 70.59% sensitivity and a roughly 72% specificity characterized the model's predictions of ophthalmopathy progression.

Transcripts of RNA were the source for amplifying TCR beta CDR3 regions. The authors performed first-round RT-PCR with HTBI primers and then a second-round multiplex PCR. One entry per CDR3 protein results from TCRdb running MiXCR on the multiplex PCR reads. The sample holds 400,000 or so distinct CDR3 sequences, 15% seen once. V lost 3 bases, J lost 8 bases, and 9 bases stayed unmatched. The germline V gene encodes CDR1 KGHDR and CDR2 SFDVKD. This CDR3 contains 16 residues. As for this clonotype: Its antigen remains unidentified.

The TCR was taken from a woman aged 18-29 years with stable Graves' hyperthyroidism. The source material was peripheral blood. This chain joins TRBV24-1 and TRBJ2-2, with 9 positions matching TRBD1. The CDR3 loop reads CATSDTGTGIGGELFF. The CDR3 DNA reads as TGTGCCACCAGTGATACCGGGACAGGGATTGGTGGGGAGCTGTTTTTT.